This T cell receptor (beta chain) was found in a study of neoadjuvant nivolumab and ipilimumab in lung cancer. Study-wide points: TCR richness and clonality were higher in tumors than adjacent uninvolved lung.

TCRdb's table, derived via immunoSEQ multiplex PCR, lists solely in-frame clones and lacks some. This sample yields about 27,000 clones, of which about 70% are seen a single time; 15% to 20% belongs to the top ten. Germline CDR1 reads SNHLY; CDR2 reads FYNNEI. The CDR3 covers 14 residues. After removal of 5 bases from V and 11 bases from J, the junction contained 8 bases not matched to a gene. In regard to this clone: What it binds is not known.

The input for sequencing was tumor tissue, taken after neoadjuvant nivolumab, alone or with ipilimumab, at or shortly before surgery. V is TRBV2 and J is TRBJ1-4; the match to TRBD1 covers 10 bases. The sequence derives from an adult with non-small cell lung cancer. This CDR3 reads CASSSGTGVEKLFF. DNA of the CDR3: TGTGCCAGCAGTTCCGGGACAGGGGTCGAGAAACTGTTTTTT.